Each of the 30 T cell receptor beta chains below was sequenced from the same sample in a study of read filtering for tumor transcriptome and immune sequencing. From roughly 400 ng of RNA, a library with molecular barcoded alpha/delta and beta/gamma adaptors was made. TCRdb itself ran the reads through MiXCR, one entry per CDR3 protein. The repertoire has about 5,200 distinct CDR3 sequences, over 20% of them found once; the top ten carry more than 15%. Specimen: a population of CD138-negative cells sorted from bone marrow. These receptors were taken from a donor at least 40 years old with multiple myeloma.

This clonotype was counted once. A read error may produce the germline difference seen at one junction end. The genes are TRBV7-3 and TRBJ2-4; TRBD2 matches 8 bases. CDR3 length equals 16 residues. Germline CDR1 and CDR2: SGHTA and FQGTGA. CDR3 sequence: CASSWTSGSSYNEQYF. The CDR3 coding sequence is TGCGCCAGCAGCTGGACCAGCGGGAGCTCCTACAATGAGCAGTACTTC.

This clonotype is medium-sized in the sample. The chain recombines TRBV7-9 with TRBJ1-1, with D uncertain. The CDR3 runs to 12 residues. V shed 1 base and J shed 9 bases, with 9 bases lying between them. The germline CDR1 and CDR2 sequences are SEHNR and FQNEAQ (reference sequence). In DNA form, the CDR3 reads TGTGCCAGCAGCTTAGAAGGCAGCAAAGCTTTCTTT. This sequence encodes CASSLEGSKAFF.

Turning to this clonotype: A read error may account for a junction end that differs from germline. The J gene is TRBJ2-2, the V gene TRBV29-1; D tentatively fits TRBD1 or TRBD2 (5 bases each). Germline values: CDR1 SQVTM, CDR2 ANQGSEA. The CDR3 has 12 residues. The CDR3 nucleotides read TGCAGGGTTGAGGTAGCCCTCGGGGCGCTGTTTTTT. It codes for CRVEVALGALFF.

This clonotype is categorized as medium-sized. The CDR3 nucleotides are TGTGCCAGCAGTTTATATCCGGGACAAGGCCATCAGCCCCAGCATTTT. This translates into CASSLYPGQGHQPQHF. The V and J genes are TRBV28 and TRBJ1-5, with D tentatively TRBD1 (6 bases). V was trimmed by 1 base and J by 5 bases, leaving 15 bases between them. Germline loops: CDR1 MDHEN, CDR2 SYDVKM. The CDR3 covers 16 residues.

The genes are TRBV14 and TRBJ2-1; D may be TRBD1 (5 bases). There are 15 residues in the CDR3. The V end lost 0 bases, the J end lost 6 bases, and 12 bases lay between the germline ends. Per germline, CDR1 SGHDN and CDR2 FVKESK. The DNA of the CDR3 is TGTGCCAGCAGCCAAGATAGGGGCGTCGGCAATGAGCAGTTCTTC. As protein: CASSQDRGVGNEQFF.

Details on this clonotype: One end of the junction varies from germline; a read error may be responsible. The gene calls are TRBV11-3 and TRBJ2-1; D is unresolved. Per the germline V gene, CDR1 is SGHNT and CDR2 is YENEEA. The CDR3 extends over 16 amino acids. The CDR3 here is CASSVSHVSSCNEQFF. DNA of the CDR3: TGTGCCAGCAGCGTATCTCATGTGAGCTCCTGCAATGAGCAGTTCTTC.

This clonotype is medium-sized (0.01 to 0.1%) in the sample. The J gene is TRBJ2-2, the V gene TRBV3-1; D is undetermined. The CDR3 runs to 19 residues. Per germline, CDR1 LGHDT and CDR2 YNNKEL (reference sequence). The V end lost 0 bases, the J end lost 0 bases, and 17 bases lay between the germline ends. CDR3: CASSQDFLAGQPNTGELFF. CDR3 coding DNA: TGTGCCAGCAGCCAAGATTTCCTTGCTGGGCAGCCGAACACCGGGGAGCTGTTTTTT.

This clonotype was counted a few times. The J gene is TRBJ2-5, the V gene TRBV13, with 8 bases identical to TRBD2. Germline CDR1 PRHDT, CDR2 FYEKMQ (reference sequence). This CDR3 has 16 residues. The ends lost 4 bases at V and 5 bases at J; junction bases unmatched: 12. The CDR3 spells CASSSDRREGRETQYF. CDR3 coding DNA: TGTGCCAGCAGCTCAGACCGACGGGAGGGCCGTGAGACCCAGTACTTC.

This clonotype is categorized as medium-sized. The rearrangement joins TRBV7-3 to TRBJ1-5, with no clear D. The CDR3 runs to 15 residues. V was trimmed by 4 bases and J by 6 bases, leaving 16 bases between them. Germline V lookup: CDR1 SGHTA, CDR2 FQGTGA. CDR3 protein: CASSSSRYRSQPQHF. In DNA form, the CDR3 reads TGTGCCAGCAGCTCGTCCCGGTATAGGAGTCAGCCCCAGCATTTT.

This clonotype is medium-sized within its sample. The chain couples TRBV6-1 to TRBJ2-5; TRBD2 might be the D (6 bases). Germline assignment: CDR1 MNHNS and CDR2 SASEGT. This CDR3 is built from 13 residues. V was shortened by 3 bases and J by 5 bases, with 10 bases between the two germline ends. The DNA for the CDR3 is TGTGCCAGCAGTGAGGCTAGCGCGGAGACCCAGTACTTC. Encoded protein: CASSEASAETQYF.

V and J are TRBV7-3 and TRBJ2-5, with a possible D match to TRBD2 (5 bases). CDR1 is SGHTA and CDR2 is FQGTGA in the germline V gene. Trimming removed 0 bases from V and 4 bases from J, with 12 bases in between. The length of the CDR3 is 15 residues. CDR3 residues: CASSLTSAAGETQYF. CDR3 nucleotides: TGTGCCAGCAGCTTAACCTCCGCGGCGGGAGAGACCCAGTACTTC. The complete variable domain, with remaining parts taken from reference TRBV7-3 and TRBJ2-5, reads GAGVSQTPSNKVTEKGKYVELRCDPISGHTALYWYRQSLGQGPEFLIYFQGTGAADDSGLPNDRFFAVRPEGSVSTLKIQRTERGDSAVYLCASSLTSAAGETQYFGPGTRLLVL.

V and J are TRBV19 and TRBJ2-1; 11 nucleotides agree with TRBD2. The junction had 10 bases not matched to a gene; V was cut back by 10 bases and J by 8 bases. Looked up from germline, CDR1 is LNHDA and CDR2 is SQIVND (reference sequence). The CDR3 extends over 14 amino acids. The CDR3 DNA reads as TGTGCCACACATAGCGGGAGGGCCTTGGATGAGCAGTTCTTC. This encodes CATHSGRALDEQFF.

This clonotype has a count of ten or more. V is TRBV6-2 or TRBV6-3 and J is TRBJ2-5; D unresolved. CDR3 size: 14 residues. Germline values: CDR1 MNHEY, CDR2 SVGEGT. Deletions cut 4 bases from V and 2 bases from J, with 11 bases between. CDR3 protein: CASSSGRYQETQYF. In nucleotides, the CDR3 is TGTGCCAGCAGTTCCGGCAGATATCAAGAGACCCAGTACTTC.

This clonotype is classed as medium-sized. This rearrangement joins TRBV2 to TRBJ2-3, with D perhaps matching TRBD2 (6 bases). The CDR3 consists of 13 residues. In germline, CDR1 is SNHLY, CDR2 FYNNEI. V lost 5 bases to trimming and J lost 5 bases, with 11 bases between them. This CDR3 is CASSTGTLDTQYF. The CDR3 DNA reads TGTGCCAGCAGTACCGGGACTTTAGATACGCAGTATTTT.

This clonotype was seen at least ten times. A read error may be the cause here, since a much bigger clone is one base away. The chain is built from TRBV4-1 and TRBJ2-7; the match to TRBD2 covers 12 bases. The CDR3 has 16 residues. Losses at the gene ends were 2 bases for V and 2 bases for J; bases not matched to a gene: 4. Looked up from germline, CDR1 is MGHRA and CDR2 is YSYEKL. The CDR3 sequence: CASSQHPSGRAYEQYF. CDR3 coding DNA: TGCGCCAGCAGCCAACACCCTAGCGGGAGGGCCTACGAGCAGTACTTC.

Sample share makes this clonotype medium-sized. The CDR3, as DNA: TGTGCCAGCAGTTACTCGCCGGGACAGGGGACTGGTACGCAGTATTTT. It encodes CASSYSPGQGTGTQYF. The chain links TRBV6-5 to TRBJ2-3; TRBD1 agrees at 10 bases. The CDR3 is made up of 16 amino acids. The J segment lost 8 bases and the V segment lost 0 bases, leaving 8 bases of the junction unmatched. CDR1 is MNHEY, CDR2 SVGAGI, per germline.

A single count supports this clonotype. A far larger clone lies a single base away; this is likely a read error. The rearrangement links TRBV4-1 to TRBJ1-4, with 10 bases lining up with TRBD2. The J call may be faulty, since TRBJ2-3 better matches the DNA end. Germline V CDR1 and CDR2: MGHRA, YSYEKL. This CDR3 spans 16 amino acids. CDR3: CASSQEAGGPGDMQYF. CDR3 sequence (DNA): TGCGCCAGCAGCCAAGAAGCGGGAGGGCCGGGGGATATGCAGTATTTT.

In its sample, this clonotype ranks as medium-sized. The chain carries TRBV14 and TRBJ2-7; D possibly uses TRBD1 or TRBD2 (5 bases each). Germline lookup yields CDR1 SGHDN and CDR2 FVKESK. Deletions cut 4 bases from V and 2 bases from J, with 6 bases between. This CDR3 is built from 12 residues. The CDR3 region is CASSPGPYEQYF. CDR3 nucleotide sequence: TGTGCCAGCAGCCCGGGACCCTACGAGCAGTACTTC.

This clonotype showed up just a few times. With a much larger clone just one base away, this may be a read error. The chain joins TRBV20-1 to TRBJ2-7; TRBD1 or TRBD2 may be the D gene (8 bases each). The germline gives CDR1 DFQATT, CDR2 SNEGSKA (reference sequence). The CDR3 has 13 residues. DNA of the CDR3: TGCAGTGCTATAGCGGGACAGGAGCAAGAGCGGTACTTC. Its protein product is CSAIAGQEQERYF.

In its sample, this clonotype ranks as large. V is TRBV12-3 or TRBV12-4 and J is TRBJ2-1; a weak D match, TRBD2 (6 bases). Trimming pared 6 bases from V and 7 bases from J, leaving 10 bases between. The length of the CDR3 is 12 residues. Here the CDR3 reads CASSLGGNEQFF. DNA for the CDR3: TGTGCCAGCAGCCTTGGAGGGAATGAGCAGTTCTTC.

This clonotype was seen ten or more times. The J gene is TRBJ2-5, the V gene TRBV29-1; 7 bases agree with TRBD1. Looked up from germline, CDR1 is SQVTM and CDR2 is ANQGSEA. The CDR3 extends over 13 amino acids. V was pared by 5 bases and J by 1 base, with 4 bases of the junction left unmatched. This CDR3 is CSVPGQAQETQYF. The CDR3 coding sequence is TGCAGCGTTCCCGGACAGGCCCAAGAGACCCAGTACTTC.

Relative to its sample, this clonotype is medium-sized (0.01 to 0.1%). V gene TRBV19 combines with J gene TRBJ2-1, with TRBD2 as a possible D gene (6 bases). Germline V gives CDR1 LNHDA, CDR2 SQIVND (reference sequence). V shed 1 base and J shed 5 bases, with 18 bases lying between them. The CDR3 runs 17 residues. The CDR3 DNA sequence: TGTGCCAGTAGTATAGGTGAGAGCGGGTACGCGGACAATGAGCAGTTCTTC. Protein product: CASSIGESGYADNEQFF.

This clonotype counts as medium-sized. The chain carries TRBV27 and TRBJ2-3, with unresolved D. The CDR3 spans 11 residues. Trimming took off 3 bases at V and 11 bases at J, with 9 bases between the two ends. The V gene's germline CDR1 is MNHEY and CDR2 SMNVEV (reference sequence). The CDR3 nucleotides read TGTGCCAGCAGTTTGGGTAACATGCAGTATTTT. Residues: CASSLGNMQYF.

By proportion, this clonotype is medium-sized (0.01 to 0.1%). This rearrangement joins TRBV29-1 to TRBJ2-3; 7 bases fit TRBD2. Germline CDR1 SQVTM, CDR2 ANQGSEA. Germline trimming cut 4 bases from V and 3 bases from J; bases unmatched to any gene: 4. CDR3 size: 13 residues. The CDR3: CSVVRAGTDTQYF. CDR3 DNA: TGCAGCGTTGTTAGAGCGGGGACAGATACGCAGTATTTT.

This clonotype is medium-sized (0.01 to 0.1%). The chain uses TRBV10-3 and TRBJ1-1, with D possibly TRBD1 on 6 matching bases. With 6 bases removed from V and 0 bases from J, the gap between germline ends came to 11 bases. Germline values: CDR1 ENHRY, CDR2 SYGVKD. This CDR3 region has 14 residues. CDR3 loop: CAIRLQGMNTEAFF. The DNA for the CDR3 is TGTGCCATCAGGCTACAGGGAATGAACACTGAAGCTTTCTTT.

A word on this clonotype: Its ends do not fully match the called genes, so a read error is possible. CDR3 nucleotides: TGTGCCAGCAGCTCCCTCACCGGGACTAGCGGATACAATGGGCAGTTCTTC. Its translation: CASSSLTGTSGYNGQFF. The V call is TRBV11-3, the J call TRBJ2-1; TRBD2 agrees at 11 bases. CDR3 length: 17 amino acids. Germline V gene lookup returns CDR1 SGHNT and CDR2 YENEEA.

This clonotype is labeled medium-sized. The chain employs TRBV7-3 and TRBJ1-1, with D possibly matching TRBD1 (6 bases). Trimming took off 2 bases at V and 2 bases at J, with 12 bases between the two ends. The CDR3 runs 15 residues. CDR1 is SGHTA and CDR2 is FQGTGA in the germline V gene. The CDR3 DNA follows: TGTGCCAGCAGCTTAGAGGCGGGGGCTAACACTGAAGCTTTCTTT. This translates into CASSLEAGANTEAFF.

This clonotype turned up a few times. The J gene is TRBJ1-1, the V gene TRBV3-1, with D uncertain. This CDR3 region has 10 residues. Germline loops: CDR1 LGHDT, CDR2 YNNKEL (reference sequence). Trimming took off 4 bases at V and 8 bases at J, with 5 bases between the two ends. CDR3 protein: CASSPREAFF. CDR3 DNA sequence: TGTGCCAGCAGCCCCAGGGAAGCTTTCTTT.

This clonotype came up many times. This may stem from a read error, because a much larger clone lies one nucleotide away. The chain links TRBV14 to TRBJ2-1; a weak D match, TRBD1 (6 bases). The germline CDR1 and CDR2 sequences are SGHDN and FVKESK. The CDR3 sequence is 15 residues long. The CDR3 here is CAGSQDGGVDNEQFF. The DNA of the CDR3 is TGTGCCGGCAGCCAAGATGGGGGCGTCGACAATGAGCAGTTCTTC.

The sample holds one count of this clonotype. The rearrangement uses TRBV20-1 and TRBJ2-1; 15 nucleotides agree with TRBD2. The CDR3 has 18 residues. V gave up 5 bases and J gave up 1 base; unmatched junction bases: 9. CDR1 and CDR2 from the germline V gene are DFQATT and SNEGSKA (reference sequence). CDR3 sequence (DNA): TGCAGTGCTTCTCTTGGACTAGCGGGAGGGCCGTCCTACAATGAGCAGTTCTTC. This codes for CSASLGLAGGPSYNEQFF.